This T cell receptor beta chain was sequenced for a study of shared clonotypes between healthy human individuals. The data were produced by immunoSEQ multiplex PCR, yet TCRdb's version contains in-frame clones alone and is incomplete. The sample lists 1.4 million or so clones; around 98.5% were seen once. The V and J ends lost 5 bases and 1 base respectively, with 8 bases between them. The germline V gene has CDR1 SNHLY and CDR2 FYNNEI. The CDR3 length is 13 residues. This receptor was identified in a man younger than 40 in good health. Source material: naive CD4+ T cells sorted from blood. Specified subset: CD45RA+ positively selected. The V and J genes are TRBV2 and TRBJ1-1; D is unclear. Written as DNA, the CDR3 is TGTGCCAGCAGTCCTGAATCGAACACTGAAGCTTTCTTT. Translation: CASSPESNTEAFF.